A single sample is the source of the 10 T cell receptor beta chains below, sequenced in a study of patients and donors after allogeneic stem cell transplantation. TCRdb re-analysed the RT-PCR reads in MiXCR, keeping a single row per CDR3 protein. The sample yields about 25,000 distinct CDR3 sequences, around 40% seen once. The specimen sequenced was blood, either unsorted or a sorted T cell fraction (not recorded which). The receptors here all came from a human donor who was either an allogeneic HSCT recipient or a stem cell or donor lymphocyte infusion donor (not recorded which). It is not recorded whose cells these are; they may come from a transplant donor.

This clonotype appeared a few times. The chain couples TRBV15 to TRBJ1-5; D gene ambiguous. Trimming stripped 1 base from V and 2 bases from J, with 9 bases between. This CDR3 contains 15 residues. Per the germline V gene, CDR1 is LNHNV and CDR2 is YYDKDF (reference sequence). Here the CDR3 reads CATSRGIGGNQPQHF. The CDR3 DNA follows: TGTGCCACCAGCAGAGGGATTGGGGGCAATCAGCCCCAGCATTTT.

The chain is built from TRBV7-8 and TRBJ1-1; 7 bases are a match to TRBD1. V lost 1 base to trimming and J lost 6 bases; unmatched junction nucleotides: 14. CDR3 length equals 17 residues. CDR1 is SGHVS and CDR2 is FQNEAQ in the germline V gene. CDR3 bases: TGTGCCAGCAGCTTAGGTCCCACAGGGGAGGGGAGGGCTGAAGCTTTCTTT. Its protein is CASSLGPTGEGRAEAFF.

This clonotype was seen a few times. The chain recombines TRBV18 with TRBJ1-6, with D possibly TRBD1 on 6 matching bases. Trimming took off 2 bases at V and 5 bases at J, with 10 bases between the two ends. Germline CDR1 is KGHSH and CDR2 is LQKENI. This CDR3 is 15 amino acids long. Here the CDR3 DNA reads TGTGCCAGCTCACCAGAGGGACACGATAATTCACCCCTCCACTTT. The encoded protein is CASSPEGHDNSPLHF.

The chain is built from TRBV11-2 and TRBJ1-2, with a weak D call TRBD1 (5 bases). The V and J ends lost 0 bases and 4 bases respectively, with 21 bases between them. The CDR3 runs 18 residues. The V gene's germline CDR1 is SGHAT and CDR2 FQNNGV. CDR3 sequence: CASSLDRGARGAGYGYTF. The CDR3 DNA reads as TGTGCCAGCAGCTTAGATCGCGGCGCACGAGGGGCAGGCTATGGCTACACCTTC.

The chain carries TRBV2 and TRBJ2-5; D call uncertain. The CDR3 is 13 residues long. Between the trimmed V and J ends, which lost 5 bases and 2 bases, there was a span of 9 bases. Germline loops: CDR1 SNHLY, CDR2 FYNNEI. This CDR3 is CASSKDGQETQYF. The CDR3 nucleotides are TGTGCCAGCAGTAAGGACGGACAAGAGACCCAGTACTTC.

This clonotype was detected a few times. The chain is built from TRBV11-2 and TRBJ2-3; possibly TRBD1 or TRBD2 for D (5 bases each). Per the germline V gene, CDR1 is SGHAT and CDR2 is FQNNGV. This CDR3 is 15 amino acids long. V was clipped by 3 bases and J by 5 bases, with 15 bases between them. For the CDR3, the DNA is TGTGCCAGCAGCTTTGTCCTGGGGGTAATAGATACGCAGTATTTT. As protein: CASSFVLGVIDTQYF.

This clonotype was seen just once. The CDR3 bases are TGTGCCAGCTCCCCCTGGGGCCGGAGGGAAAAACTGTTTTTT. The encoded protein is CASSPWGRREKLFF. This chain uses TRBV18 with TRBJ1-4, with D perhaps TRBD1 (5 bases). Germline CDR1 is KGHSH and CDR2 is LQKENI. The CDR3 has 14 amino acids. The V end lost 6 bases, the J end lost 8 bases, and 16 bases lay between the germline ends.

V and J are TRBV11-2 and TRBJ1-4; D perhaps matches TRBD1 (5 bases). CDR1 SGHAT and CDR2 FQNNGV come from the germline V gene. The CDR3 has 14 residues. Trimming left V 3 bases short and J 8 bases short, with 13 bases between. This chain's CDR3 is CASSFRGRTEKLFF. The DNA for the CDR3 is TGTGCCAGCAGCTTTCGGGGCAGGACGGAAAAACTGTTTTTT.

In its sample, this clonotype is medium-sized. The genes are TRBV28 and TRBJ1-3; 8 nucleotides align to TRBD1. This CDR3 comprises 14 residues. With 7 bases clipped from V and 6 bases from J, the junction kept 8 bases outside the gene matches. Per germline, CDR1 MDHEN and CDR2 SYDVKM. CDR3 in DNA: TGTGCCAGCAATTTCCGGGACAGGACAAACACCATATATTTT. Protein: CASNFRDRTNTIYF.

This clonotype was counted between two and nine times. J is TRBJ2-1 and V is TRBV9; D unresolved. The germline V gene has CDR1 SGDLS and CDR2 YYNGEE. There are 13 residues in the CDR3. V was shortened by 2 bases and J by 5 bases, with 8 bases between the two germline ends. CDR3 in amino acids: CASSVRWDNEQFF. The CDR3 coding sequence is TGTGCCAGCAGCGTTCGTTGGGACAATGAGCAGTTCTTC.